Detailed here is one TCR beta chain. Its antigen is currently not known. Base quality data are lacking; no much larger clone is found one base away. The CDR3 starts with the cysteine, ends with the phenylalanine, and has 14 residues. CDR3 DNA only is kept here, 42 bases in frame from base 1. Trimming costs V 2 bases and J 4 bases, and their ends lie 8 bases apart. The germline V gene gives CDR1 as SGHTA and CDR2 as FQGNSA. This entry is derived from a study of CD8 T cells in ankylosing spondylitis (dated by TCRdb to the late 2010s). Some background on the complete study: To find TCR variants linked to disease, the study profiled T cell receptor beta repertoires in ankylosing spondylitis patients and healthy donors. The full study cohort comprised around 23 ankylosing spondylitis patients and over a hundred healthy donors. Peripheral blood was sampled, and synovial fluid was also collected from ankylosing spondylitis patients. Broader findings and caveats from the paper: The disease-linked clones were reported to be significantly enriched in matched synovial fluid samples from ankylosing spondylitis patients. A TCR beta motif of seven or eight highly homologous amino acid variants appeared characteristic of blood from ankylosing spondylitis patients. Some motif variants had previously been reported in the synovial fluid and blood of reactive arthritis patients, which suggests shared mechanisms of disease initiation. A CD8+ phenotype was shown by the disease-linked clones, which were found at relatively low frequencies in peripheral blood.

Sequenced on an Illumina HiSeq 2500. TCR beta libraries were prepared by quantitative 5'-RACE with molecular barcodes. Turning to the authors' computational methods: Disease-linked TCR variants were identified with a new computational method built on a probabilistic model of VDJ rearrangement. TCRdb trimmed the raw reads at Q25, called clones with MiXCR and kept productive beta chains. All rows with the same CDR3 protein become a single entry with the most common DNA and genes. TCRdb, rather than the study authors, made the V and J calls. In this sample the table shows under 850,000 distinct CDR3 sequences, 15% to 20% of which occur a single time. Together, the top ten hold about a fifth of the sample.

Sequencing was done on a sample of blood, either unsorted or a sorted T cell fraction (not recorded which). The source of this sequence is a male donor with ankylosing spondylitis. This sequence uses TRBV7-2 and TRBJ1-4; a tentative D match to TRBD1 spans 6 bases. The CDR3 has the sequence CASSLNRDNEKLFF. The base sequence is TGTGCCAGCAGCTTAAACAGGGATAATGAAAAACTGTTTTTT.